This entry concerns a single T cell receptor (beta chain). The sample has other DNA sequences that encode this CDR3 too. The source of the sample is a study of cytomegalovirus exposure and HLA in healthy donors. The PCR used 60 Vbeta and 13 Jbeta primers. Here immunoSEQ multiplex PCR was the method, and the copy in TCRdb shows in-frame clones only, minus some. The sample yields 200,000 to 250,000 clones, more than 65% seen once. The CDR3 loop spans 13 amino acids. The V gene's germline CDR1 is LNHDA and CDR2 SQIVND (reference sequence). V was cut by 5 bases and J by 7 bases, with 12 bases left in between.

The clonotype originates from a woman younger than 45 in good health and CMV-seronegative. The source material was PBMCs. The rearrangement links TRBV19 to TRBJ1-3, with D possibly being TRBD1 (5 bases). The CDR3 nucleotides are TGTGCCAGTAGTTCGGACATTGGCAACACCATATATTTT. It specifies CASSSDIGNTIYF.